This entry lists 2 T cell receptor beta chains sequenced from one sample in a study of cytomegalovirus exposure and HLA in healthy donors. Both 60 Vbeta primers and 13 Jbeta primers went into the PCR. Using immunoSEQ multiplex PCR, the repertoire was profiled, and TCRdb retains in-frame clones only, with some absent. In the table there are about 190,000 clones, 60% to 80% of which are singletons. Source material: PBMCs. These receptors all come from a woman aged 18-35 years in good health and CMV-seronegative.

V and J are TRBV7-2 and TRBJ2-3; 13 positions match TRBD2. This CDR3 region has 18 residues. Germline loops: CDR1 SGHTA, CDR2 FQGNSA. After removal of 3 bases from V and 0 bases from J, the junction contained 6 bases not matched to a gene. CDR3 sequence: CASSLGLAGYSSTDTQYF. CDR3 DNA sequence: TGTGCCAGCAGCTTGGGACTAGCGGGGTACTCTAGCACAGATACGCAGTATTTT. The full variable domain, with the rest looked up from reference TRBV7-2 and TRBJ2-3, is GAGVSQSPSNKVTEKGKDVELRCDPISGHTALYWYRQSLGQGLEFLIYFQGNSAPDKSGLPSDRFSAERTGGSVSTLTIQRTQQEDSAVYLCASSLGLAGYSSTDTQYFGPGTRLTVL.

The chain joins TRBV2 to TRBJ2-5; TRBD2 matches at 8 bases. CDR3 length equals 15 residues. V lost 7 bases to trimming and J lost 2 bases; unmatched junction nucleotides: 9. The germline V gene encodes CDR1 SNHLY and CDR2 FYNNEI. CDR3 in DNA: TGTGCCAGCACTGTAGCGGGGCCACAACAAGAGACCCAGTACTTC. Translated: CASTVAGPQQETQYF.